One and the same sample provided the 28 T cell receptor beta chains below, sequenced in a study of cytomegalovirus exposure and HLA in healthy donors. The PCR was carried out with 60 Vbeta primers and 13 Jbeta primers. Assay used: immunoSEQ multiplex PCR; TCRdb lists only in-frame clones, some missing. The table lists under 200,000 clones, 68% of them singletons, with 2.5% to 3.5% in the top ten. Sequenced material: PBMCs. The receptors here all came from a woman aged 40 to 50 in good health and CMV-seropositive.

This clone turned up a few times. This rearrangement joins TRBV19 to TRBJ1-1; unclear D gene. Germline lookup yields CDR1 LNHDA and CDR2 SQIVND (reference sequence). This CDR3 is built from 13 residues. V lost 3 bases, J lost 4 bases, and 9 bases lay in between. The CDR3 sequence is CASSIGRGTEAFF. DNA of the CDR3: TGTGCCAGTAGTATCGGGAGAGGCACTGAAGCTTTCTTT. The full variable domain, with the rest looked up from reference TRBV19 and TRBJ1-1, is DGGITQSPKYLFRKEGQNVTLSCEQNLNHDAMYWYRQDPGQGLRLIYYSQIVNDFQKGDIAEGYSVSREKKESFPLTVTSAQKNPTAFYLCASSIGRGTEAFFGQGTRLTVV.

J is TRBJ2-6 and V is TRBV28; D not certain. V was clipped by 7 bases and J by 2 bases, with 3 bases between them. Germline CDR1 is MDHEN and CDR2 is SYDVKM. This CDR3 is 12 amino acids long. Here the CDR3 DNA reads TGTGCCAGCAATACTGGGGCCAACGTCCTGACTTTC. It translates to CASNTGANVLTF.

The chain links TRBV11-1 to TRBJ2-1; D remains ambiguous. The V end lost 8 bases, the J end lost 5 bases, and 13 bases lay between the germline ends. In germline, CDR1 is SGHAT, CDR2 FQDESV (reference sequence). The CDR3 spans 13 residues. The CDR3 sequence: CASARNPNNEQFF. The CDR3 nucleotides are TGTGCCAGCGCGCGTAACCCTAACAATGAGCAGTTCTTC.

CDR3 amino acids: CSVGRRTGGWETQYF. In nucleotides, the CDR3 is TGCAGCGTTGGGAGACGGACAGGGGGATGGGAGACCCAGTACTTC. The chain joins TRBV29-1 to TRBJ2-5; 10 nucleotides align to TRBD1. This CDR3 spans 15 amino acids. V shed 4 bases, J shed 5 bases, and the junction held 10 bases outside the gene matches. Germline-derived CDR1 and CDR2 are SQVTM and ANQGSEA.

CDR3: CASRKGGADNYGYTF. The CDR3 DNA reads TGTGCCAGCAGAAAAGGGGGGGCGGATAACTATGGCTACACCTTC. The chain couples TRBV6-5 to TRBJ1-2; a weak D match, TRBD1 (6 bases). Germline assignment: CDR1 MNHEY and CDR2 SVGAGI. The ends were cut back, 6 bases at V and 1 base at J, with 15 bases in the middle. The CDR3 runs to 15 residues.

The chain recombines TRBV7-2 with TRBJ2-1; 7 nucleotides line up with TRBD2. V lost 1 base and J lost 6; bases outside the gene matches: 6. CDR1 and CDR2 (germline): SGHTA, FQGNSA. This CDR3 has 15 amino acids. The DNA for the CDR3 is TGTGCCAGCAGCTTAGTGTGGGGAGGGTTCAATGAGCAGTTCTTC. It translates to CASSLVWGGFNEQFF.

The chain recombines TRBV7-2 with TRBJ1-4; 8 nucleotides align to TRBD1. CDR3 size: 11 residues. After removal of 8 bases from V and 10 bases from J, the junction contained 3 bases not matched to a gene. Germline loops: CDR1 SGHTA, CDR2 FQGNSA. CDR3 region: CASGTGGKLFF. The CDR3 DNA is TGTGCCAGCGGTACAGGGGGAAAACTGTTTTTT.

The V call is TRBV9, the J call TRBJ2-1; D is perhaps TRBD1 (5 bases). Trimming shortened V by 0 bases and J by 5 bases, and 9 bases separated the two germline ends. CDR3 length: 14 residues. Per germline, CDR1 SGDLS and CDR2 YYNGEE. CDR3 nucleotide sequence: TGTGCCAGCAGCGTAGGGGGCCTCAACAATGAGCAGTTCTTC. Its protein is CASSVGGLNNEQFF.

This clone has a single count. This chain joins TRBV6-5 and TRBJ1-4, with TRBD1 identical over 9 bases. The junction had 8 bases not matched to a gene; V was cut back by 7 bases and J by 8 bases. Germline loops: CDR1 MNHEY, CDR2 SVGAGI. The CDR3 runs to 14 residues. CDR3: CASTTTGGVEKLFF. In DNA, the CDR3 is TGTGCCAGCACCACGACAGGGGGAGTAGAAAAACTGTTTTTT.

V and J are TRBV7-2 and TRBJ2-7; TRBD2 might be the D (6 bases). Trimming left V 0 bases short and J 6 bases short, with 9 bases between. The germline CDR1 and CDR2 sequences are SGHTA and FQGNSA. The CDR3 spans 13 residues. CDR3 region: CASSLALGSEQYF. The CDR3 DNA reads TGTGCCAGCAGCTTAGCGCTCGGGAGCGAGCAGTACTTC.

The V gene is TRBV28, the J gene TRBJ1-5; 7 bases agree with TRBD1. The CDR3 has 16 residues. V lost 6 bases and J lost 4; bases outside the gene matches: 12. Germline V gene lookup returns CDR1 MDHEN and CDR2 SYDVKM. The CDR3 DNA sequence: TGTGCCAGCAGCGACAACAGGGGAACCGGGAATCAGCCCCAGCATTTT. Translated: CASSDNRGTGNQPQHF. Filled out from reference TRBV28 and TRBJ1-5, the complete variable domain reads DVKVTQSSRYLVKRTGEKVFLECVQDMDHENMFWYRQDPGLGLRLIYFSYDVKMKEKGDIPEGYSVSREKKERFSLILESASTNQTSMYLCASSDNRGTGNQPQHFGDGTRLSIL.

This rearrangement joins TRBV7-2 to TRBJ2-7, with 9 bases matching TRBD2. CDR3 size: 19 residues. V was pared by 4 bases and J by 2 bases, with 18 bases of the junction left unmatched. Germline assignment: CDR1 SGHTA and CDR2 FQGNSA. As DNA, the CDR3 is TGTGCCAGCAGCTCCCGGGCCCTGTGGGGACTAGCCGAAACCTACGAGCAGTACTTC. This sequence encodes CASSSRALWGLAETYEQYF.

The chain employs TRBV11-2 and TRBJ2-7, with TRBD1 as a possible D gene (6 bases). V was clipped by 1 base and J by 7 bases, with 14 bases between them. The CDR3 has 14 residues. The germline V gene encodes CDR1 SGHAT and CDR2 FQNNGV. The CDR3 nucleotides are TGTGCCAGCAGCTTAGTTGAGGGGGTGGGGGAGCAGTACTTC. Amino acids: CASSLVEGVGEQYF.

In the case of this clone: Additional DNA sequences in this sample encode the identical CDR3. The V call is TRBV18, the J call TRBJ2-7, with TRBD2 identical over 13 bases. CDR1 and CDR2 from the germline V gene are KGHSH and LQKENI. The CDR3 consists of 15 residues. Trimming took 6 bases from V and 1 from J; bases not matched to a gene: 3. In nucleotides, the CDR3 is TGTGCCAGCTCTCCGGGACTAGCGGGGTCCTACGAGCAGTACTTC. Protein: CASSPGLAGSYEQYF. The full variable domain, in which reference TRBV18 and TRBJ2-7 provide the parts outside the CDR3, is NAGVMQNPRHLVRRRGQEARLRCSPMKGHSHVYWYRQLPEEGLKFMVYLQKENIIDESGMPKERFSAEFPKEGPSILRIQQVVRGDSAAYFCASSPGLAGSYEQYFGPGTRLTVT.

This clone was counted once. The CDR3 protein is CASGQPNTEAFF. The CDR3 bases are TGTGCCAGCGGACAGCCCAACACTGAAGCTTTCTTT. V gene TRBV7-9 combines with J gene TRBJ1-1; tentatively, D is TRBD1 (6 bases). V was pared by 8 bases and J by 2 bases, with 9 bases between. CDR3 length: 12 amino acids. Germline V gene lookup returns CDR1 SEHNR and CDR2 FQNEAQ (reference sequence).

V usage is TRBV4-2 and J usage is TRBJ2-7, with a weak D call TRBD2 (5 bases). V was shortened by 0 bases and J by 4 bases, with 13 bases between the two germline ends. Germline-derived CDR1 and CDR2 are LGHNA and YNFKEQ. This CDR3 comprises 15 residues. The CDR3 DNA reads as TGTGCCAGCAGCCAAGATCGAGGGAGTATATACGAGCAGTACTTC. This encodes CASSQDRGSIYEQYF.

The genes are TRBV7-3 and TRBJ2-5; 9 bases agree with TRBD2. J gave up 6 bases and V 5 bases, and 13 bases lay outside the gene matches. Germline V lookup: CDR1 SGHTA, CDR2 FQGTGA. The CDR3 runs to 16 residues. This CDR3 is CASSQGGGGALKTQYF. DNA of the CDR3: TGTGCCAGCAGCCAAGGGGGCGGGGGGGCCCTTAAGACCCAGTACTTC.

This chain connects TRBV28 to TRBJ2-7; a weak D match, TRBD1 (5 bases). The V end was cut by 3 bases, the J end by 2 bases, with 11 bases between. This CDR3 is 14 amino acids long. Germline-derived CDR1 and CDR2 are MDHEN and SYDVKM. In DNA, the CDR3 is TGTGCCAGCAGTTTCCTGGGGCGGACCTACGAGCAGTACTTC. Amino acid sequence: CASSFLGRTYEQYF.

On this clone: One end of the junction varies from germline; a read error may be responsible. This rearrangement joins TRBV7-9 to TRBJ1-5; 9 nucleotides line up with TRBD1. The germline V gene has CDR1 SEHNR and CDR2 FQNEAQ (reference sequence). The CDR3 contains 16 residues. CDR3 bases: TGTGCCAGCAGCCTAGCCGGGACAGGGTATTATCAGCCCCAGCATTTT. Translating it yields CASSLAGTGYYQPQHF.

The rearrangement links TRBV2 to TRBJ1-5, with D possibly matching TRBD1 (5 bases). The CDR3 is made up of 15 amino acids. The V gene lost 2 bases and the J gene lost 5 bases, with 13 bases spanning the gap. Germline V lookup: CDR1 SNHLY, CDR2 FYNNEI. The CDR3 nucleotides are TGTGCCAGCAGTGAATCGACAGTCACCCATCAGCCCCAGCATTTT. Its translation: CASSESTVTHQPQHF.

This CDR3 reads CASSQWGTSEKETQYF. The CDR3 nucleotides read TGCGCCAGCAGCCAATGGGGGACTAGCGAGAAAGAGACCCAGTACTTC. The chain uses TRBV4-3 and TRBJ2-5; 10 bases match TRBD2. The V segment lost 2 bases and the J segment 3 bases; nucleotides outside the gene matches: 6. Germline CDR1 reads LGHNA; CDR2 reads YSLEER. This CDR3 has 16 residues.

J is TRBJ2-5 and V is TRBV4-3; TRBD2 agrees at 10 bases. CDR1 and CDR2 (germline): LGHNA, YSLEER. The junction had 14 bases not matched to a gene; V was cut back by 0 bases and J by 4 bases. This CDR3 region has 19 residues. CDR3 nucleotides: TGCGCCAGCAGCCAAGATGCGGGACTAGCGATAAACCGGGGAGAGACCCAGTACTTC. Translating it yields CASSQDAGLAINRGETQYF.

This sequence joins TRBV10-3 and TRBJ2-3; 13 bases match TRBD2. This CDR3 region has 16 residues. In germline, CDR1 is ENHRY, CDR2 SYGVKD. Trimming removed 3 bases from V and 4 bases from J; junction bases left unmatched: 4. The CDR3 DNA is TGTGCCATCAGTGATACTAGCGGGGGGGCCTCAGATACGCAGTATTTT. Residues: CAISDTSGGASDTQYF.

The rearrangement links TRBV21-1 to TRBJ1-2. TRBV21-1 is reported as a pseudogene. This CDR3 spans 15 amino acids. DNA for the CDR3: TGTGCCAGCAGCAAACCAAAAAAGGGGGGAGGGGGCTACACCTTC. Amino acids: CASSKPKKGGGGYTF.

A note on this clone: The junction does not match germline at one end; this may be a read error. V gene TRBV7-9 combines with J gene TRBJ1-2, with D uncertain. The V gene's germline CDR1 is SEHNR and CDR2 FQNEAQ (reference sequence). CDR3 length: 12 residues. The CDR3 DNA is TGTTCCAGCAGCTTAGTGGGAGCTGGCTACACCTTC. Translating gives CSSSLVGAGYTF. Combining the CDR3 with reference TRBV7-9 and TRBJ1-2 gives the whole variable domain DTGVSQNPRHKITKRGQNVTFRCDPISEHNRLYWYRQTLGQGPEFLTYFQNEAQLEKSRLLSDRFSAERPKGSFSTLEIQRTEQGDSAMYLCSSSLVGAGYTFGSGTRLTVV.

This clone was observed once. The J gene is TRBJ2-3, the V gene TRBV10-2; the match to TRBD2 covers 10 bases. CDR1 is WSHSY, CDR2 SAAADI, per germline. V lost 8 bases and J lost 4; bases outside the gene matches: 9. CDR3 size: 15 residues. The CDR3 nucleotides are TGCGCCAGCTTGCGGGGAGCGGGGGGGCCAGATACGCAGTATTTT. Translated, it gives CASLRGAGGPDTQYF.

CDR3: CASSFGRIMNTEAFF. The CDR3 DNA reads as TGTGCCAGCAGCTTCGGCAGGATCATGAACACTGAAGCTTTCTTT. The V gene is TRBV7-9, the J gene TRBJ1-1; D call uncertain. Germline CDR1 SEHNR, CDR2 FQNEAQ (reference sequence). The CDR3 is made up of 15 amino acids. The V end was cut by 3 bases, the J end by 0 bases, with 11 bases between.

The chain recombines TRBV28 with TRBJ1-6, with TRBD1 matching over 9 bases. Germline assignment: CDR1 MDHEN and CDR2 SYDVKM. CDR3 length equals 16 residues. V lost 3 bases and J lost 8; bases outside the gene matches: 8. The CDR3 DNA sequence: TGTGCCAGCAGTTTCCGTTTGGACAGGGGTGATTCACCCCTCCACTTT. The encoded protein is CASSFRLDRGDSPLHF.